This TCR beta chain came from a study of cytomegalovirus exposure and HLA in healthy donors. The study, taken as a whole, reports: Associated with cytomegalovirus, according to the listing, were around 160 TCR beta chains. Follow-up analysis found HLA locus-dependent TCR association rates, highest for DRB1 and lowest for HLA-C. In vitro confirmation showed a few CMV-associated chains to be CMV antigen specific.

It was with 60 Vbeta and 13 Jbeta primers that the PCR ran. Generated by immunoSEQ multiplex PCR, the TCRdb table keeps only in-frame clones and is missing some. The table includes some 200,000 clones, around 62% detected once. A note on this clone: Its antigen is unidentified. At one boundary the junction diverges from the germline segment, which might be a read error.

The germline gives CDR1 MDHEN, CDR2 SYDVKM. The CDR3 is made up of 12 amino acids. Sample: PBMCs. This TCR came from a man aged 35 to 55 in good health and CMV-seronegative. This rearrangement joins TRBV28 to TRBJ2-1; no reliable D call. CDR3 DNA sequence: TGTGCCAGCAGTTTACCGTACAATGAACAGTTCTTC. As protein: CASSLPYNEQFF.